One and the same sample provided the 2 T cell receptor beta chains below, sequenced in a study of early T cells in non-severe SARS-CoV-2 infection. TCRdb independently ran MiXCR on the 5' RACE reads; one entry per CDR3 protein. The sample contains 55,000 to 65,000 distinct CDR3 sequences, under 14% of which appear only once. The sequenced sample consisted of whole blood. These receptors came from an adult who was a healthcare worker with PCR-confirmed SARS-CoV-2 infection or an uninfected control (not recorded which).

This chain uses TRBV20-1 with TRBJ2-2, with D perhaps matching TRBD1 or TRBD2 (5 bases each). Per germline, CDR1 DFQATT and CDR2 SNEGSKA (reference sequence). The CDR3 covers 14 residues. Trimming pared 6 bases from V and 4 bases from J, leaving 15 bases between. The DNA of the CDR3 is TGCAGTGCGAGGTGGGCAGGGAGCACCGGGGAGCTGTTTTTT. Residues: CSARWAGSTGELFF.

Ten or more counts support this clonotype. This chain links TRBV5-1 with TRBJ1-2; no definite D call. CDR3 size: 14 residues. Per the germline V gene, CDR1 is SGHRS and CDR2 is YFSETQ. Deletions cut 0 bases from V and 8 bases from J, with 14 bases between. In DNA, the CDR3 is TGCGCCAGCAGCTTGGCCGGGATTCACCAGGGCTACACCTTC. Amino acid sequence: CASSLAGIHQGYTF.